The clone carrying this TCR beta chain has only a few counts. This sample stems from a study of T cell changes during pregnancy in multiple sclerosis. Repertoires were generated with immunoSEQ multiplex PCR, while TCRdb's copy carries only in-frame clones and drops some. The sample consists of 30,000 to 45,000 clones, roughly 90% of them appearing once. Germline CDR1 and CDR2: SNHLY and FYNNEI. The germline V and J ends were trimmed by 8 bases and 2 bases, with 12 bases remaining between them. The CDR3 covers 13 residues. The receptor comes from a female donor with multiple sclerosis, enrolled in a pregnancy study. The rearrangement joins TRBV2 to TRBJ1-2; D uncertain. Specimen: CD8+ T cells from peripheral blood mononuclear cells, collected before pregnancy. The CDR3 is CASGGRRNYGYTF. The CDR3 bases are TGTGCCAGCGGAGGGAGGCGAAACTATGGCTACACCTTC.